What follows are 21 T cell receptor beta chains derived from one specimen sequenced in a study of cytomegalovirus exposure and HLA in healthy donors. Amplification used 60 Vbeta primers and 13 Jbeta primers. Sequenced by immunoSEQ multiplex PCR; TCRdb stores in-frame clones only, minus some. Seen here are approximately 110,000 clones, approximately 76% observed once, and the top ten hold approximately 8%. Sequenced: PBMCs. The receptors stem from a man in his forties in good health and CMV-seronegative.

CDR3 protein: CASSLDRSTGELFF. In DNA, the CDR3 is TGTGCCAGCAGCTTAGACAGGTCCACCGGGGAGCTGTTTTTT. The rearrangement links TRBV7-2 to TRBJ2-2, with D possibly TRBD1 on 5 matching bases. The CDR3 covers 14 residues. The germline gives CDR1 SGHTA, CDR2 FQGNSA. V was shortened by 1 base and J by 4 bases, with 7 bases between the two germline ends.

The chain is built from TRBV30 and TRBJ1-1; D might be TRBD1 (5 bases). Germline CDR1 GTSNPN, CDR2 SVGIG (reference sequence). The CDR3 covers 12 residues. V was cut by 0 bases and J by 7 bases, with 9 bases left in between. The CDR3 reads CAWSVQDLEAFF. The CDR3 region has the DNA TGTGCCTGGAGTGTACAGGACCTTGAAGCTTTCTTT.

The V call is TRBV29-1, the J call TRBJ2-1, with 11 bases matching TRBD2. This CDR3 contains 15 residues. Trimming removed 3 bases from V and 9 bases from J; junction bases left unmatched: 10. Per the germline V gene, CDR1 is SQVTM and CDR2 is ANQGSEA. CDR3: CSVDLGVAGGIEQFF. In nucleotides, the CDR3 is TGCAGCGTTGATTTAGGGGTAGCGGGGGGGATTGAGCAGTTCTTC.

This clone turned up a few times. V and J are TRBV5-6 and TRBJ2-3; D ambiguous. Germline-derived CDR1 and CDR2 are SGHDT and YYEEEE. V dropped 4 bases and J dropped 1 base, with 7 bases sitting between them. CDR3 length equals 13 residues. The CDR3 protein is CASSPSGTDTQYF. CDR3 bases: TGTGCCAGCAGCCCTAGTGGCACAGATACGCAGTATTTT.

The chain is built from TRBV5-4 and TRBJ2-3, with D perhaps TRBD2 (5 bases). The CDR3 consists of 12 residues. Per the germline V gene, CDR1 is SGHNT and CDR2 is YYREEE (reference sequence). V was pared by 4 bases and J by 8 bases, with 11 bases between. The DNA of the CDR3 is TGTGCCAGCAGCCCGTTCGAGGGTACGCAGTATTTT. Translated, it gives CASSPFEGTQYF.

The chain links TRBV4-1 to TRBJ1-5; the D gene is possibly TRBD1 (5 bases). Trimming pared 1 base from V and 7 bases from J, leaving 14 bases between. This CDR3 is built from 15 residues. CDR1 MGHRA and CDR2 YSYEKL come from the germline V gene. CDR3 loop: CASSQVPPGSQPQHF. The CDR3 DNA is TGCGCCAGCAGCCAAGTACCGCCAGGGTCACAGCCCCAGCATTTT.

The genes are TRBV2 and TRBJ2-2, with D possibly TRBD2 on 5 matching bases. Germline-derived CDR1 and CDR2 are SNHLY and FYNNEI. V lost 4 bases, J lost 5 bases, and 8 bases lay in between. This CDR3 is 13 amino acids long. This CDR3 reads CASSGGGTGELFF. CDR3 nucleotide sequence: TGTGCCAGCAGTGGAGGAGGAACCGGGGAGCTGTTTTTT.

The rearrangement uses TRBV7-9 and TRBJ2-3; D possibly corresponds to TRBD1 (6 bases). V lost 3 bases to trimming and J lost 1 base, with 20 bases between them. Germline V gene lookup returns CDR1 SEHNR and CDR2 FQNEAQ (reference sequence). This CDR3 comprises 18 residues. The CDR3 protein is CASSLVPRGRAGTDTQYF. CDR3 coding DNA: TGTGCCAGCAGCTTGGTACCCAGGGGAAGGGCTGGCACAGATACGCAGTATTTT.

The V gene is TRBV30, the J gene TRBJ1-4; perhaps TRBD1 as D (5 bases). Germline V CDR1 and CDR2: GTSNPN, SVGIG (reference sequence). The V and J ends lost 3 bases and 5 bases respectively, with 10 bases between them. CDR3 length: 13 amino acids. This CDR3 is CAWRGDGNEKLFF. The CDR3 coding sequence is TGTGCCTGGAGAGGGGATGGGAATGAAAAACTGTTTTTT.

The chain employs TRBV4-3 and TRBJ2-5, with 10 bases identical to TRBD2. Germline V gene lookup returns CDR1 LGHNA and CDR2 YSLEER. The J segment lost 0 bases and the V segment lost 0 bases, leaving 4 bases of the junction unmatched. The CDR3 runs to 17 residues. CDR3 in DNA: TGCGCCAGCAGCCAAGATATAGCGGGGGGTTACCAAGAGACCCAGTACTTC. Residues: CASSQDIAGGYQETQYF.

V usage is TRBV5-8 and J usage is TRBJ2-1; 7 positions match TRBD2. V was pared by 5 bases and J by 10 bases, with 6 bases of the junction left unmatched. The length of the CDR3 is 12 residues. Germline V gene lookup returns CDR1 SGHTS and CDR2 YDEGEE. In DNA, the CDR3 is TGTGCCAGCAGTCCTTATAGCGGGGAGCAGTTCTTC. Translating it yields CASSPYSGEQFF.

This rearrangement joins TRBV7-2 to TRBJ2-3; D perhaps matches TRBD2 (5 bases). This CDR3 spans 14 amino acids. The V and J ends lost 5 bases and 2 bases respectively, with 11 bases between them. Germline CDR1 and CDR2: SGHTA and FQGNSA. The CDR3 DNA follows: TGTGCCAGCAGCCCAGGACTTAACACAGATACGCAGTATTTT. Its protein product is CASSPGLNTDTQYF. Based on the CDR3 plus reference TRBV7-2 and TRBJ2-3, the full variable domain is GAGVSQSPSNKVTEKGKDVELRCDPISGHTALYWYRQSLGQGLEFLIYFQGNSAPDKSGLPSDRFSAERTGGSVSTLTIQRTQQEDSAVYLCASSPGLNTDTQYFGPGTRLTVL.

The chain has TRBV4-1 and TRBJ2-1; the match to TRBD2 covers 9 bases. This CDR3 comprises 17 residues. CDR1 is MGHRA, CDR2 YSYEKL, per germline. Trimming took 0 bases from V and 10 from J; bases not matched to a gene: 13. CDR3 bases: TGCGCCAGCAGCCAAGATGTGCGAGCGGGGGGCAACTCGGAGCAGTTCTTC. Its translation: CASSQDVRAGGNSEQFF.

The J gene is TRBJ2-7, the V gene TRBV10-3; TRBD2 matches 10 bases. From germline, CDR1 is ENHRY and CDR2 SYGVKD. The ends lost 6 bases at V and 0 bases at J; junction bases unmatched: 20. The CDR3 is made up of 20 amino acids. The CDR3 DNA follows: TGTGCCATCAGGGTGCCAAAAGGAGTGGCTAGCGGGGGAAGCTCCTACGAGCAGTACTTC. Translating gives CAIRVPKGVASGGSSYEQYF.

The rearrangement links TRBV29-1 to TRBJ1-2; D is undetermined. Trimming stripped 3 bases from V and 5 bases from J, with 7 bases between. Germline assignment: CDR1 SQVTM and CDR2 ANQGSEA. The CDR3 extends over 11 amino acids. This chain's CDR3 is CSVDFLYGYTF. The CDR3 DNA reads TGCAGCGTTGACTTTCTTTATGGCTACACCTTC.

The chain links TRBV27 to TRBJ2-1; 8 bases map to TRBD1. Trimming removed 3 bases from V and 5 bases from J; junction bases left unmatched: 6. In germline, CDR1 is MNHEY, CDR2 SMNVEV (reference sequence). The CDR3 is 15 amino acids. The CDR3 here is CASSLQGAPNNEQFF. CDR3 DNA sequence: TGTGCCAGCAGTTTGCAGGGGGCGCCAAACAATGAGCAGTTCTTC.

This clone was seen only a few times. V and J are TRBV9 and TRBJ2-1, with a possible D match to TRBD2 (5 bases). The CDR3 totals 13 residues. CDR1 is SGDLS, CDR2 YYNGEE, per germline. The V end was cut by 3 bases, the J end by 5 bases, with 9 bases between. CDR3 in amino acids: CASSGRGHNEQFF. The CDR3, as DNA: TGTGCCAGCAGCGGACGGGGTCACAATGAGCAGTTCTTC.

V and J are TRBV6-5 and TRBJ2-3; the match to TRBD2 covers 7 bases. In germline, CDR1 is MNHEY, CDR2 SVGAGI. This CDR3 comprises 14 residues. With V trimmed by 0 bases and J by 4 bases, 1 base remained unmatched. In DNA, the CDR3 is TGTGCCAGCAGTTACTCCCGGGGGGCAGATACGCAGTATTTT. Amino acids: CASSYSRGADTQYF.

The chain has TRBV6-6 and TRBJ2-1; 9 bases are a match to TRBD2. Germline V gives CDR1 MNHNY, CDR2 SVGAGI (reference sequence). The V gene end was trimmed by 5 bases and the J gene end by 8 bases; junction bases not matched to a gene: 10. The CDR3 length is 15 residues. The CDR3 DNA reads TGTGCCAGCAGTGGGGTGGGCGGGGGGGCATATGAGCAGTTCTTC. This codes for CASSGVGGGAYEQFF.

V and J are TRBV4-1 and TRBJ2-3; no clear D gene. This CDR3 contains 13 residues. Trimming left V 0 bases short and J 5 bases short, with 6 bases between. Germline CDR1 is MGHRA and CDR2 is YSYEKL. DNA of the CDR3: TGCGCCAGCAGCCAAGAGGTACAAGATACGCAGTATTTT. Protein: CASSQEVQDTQYF.

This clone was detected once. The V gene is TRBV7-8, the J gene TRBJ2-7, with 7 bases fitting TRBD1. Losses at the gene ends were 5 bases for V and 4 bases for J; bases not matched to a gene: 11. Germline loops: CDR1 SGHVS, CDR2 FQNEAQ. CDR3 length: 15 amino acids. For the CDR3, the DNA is TGTGCCAGCAGCATCCCGGGACAGCCGACTTACGAGCAGTACTTC. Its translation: CASSIPGQPTYEQYF. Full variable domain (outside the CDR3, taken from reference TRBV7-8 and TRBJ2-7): GAGVSQSPRYKVAKRGQDVALRCDPISGHVSLFWYQQALGQGPEFLTYFQNEAQLDKSGLPSDRFFAERPEGSVSTLKIQRTQQEDSAVYLCASSIPGQPTYEQYFGPGTRLTVT.